This TCR beta chain is from a study of identical twins. This clonotype was seen only a few times. MiXCR, run by TCRdb on the 5' RACE reads, gives a single entry per CDR3 protein. The sample lists approximately 280,000 distinct CDR3 sequences; about 8.9% were seen once. The CDR3 has 16 residues. Germline V lookup: CDR1 MGHDK, CDR2 SYGVNS. The J segment lost 2 bases and the V segment lost 3 bases, leaving 7 bases of the junction unmatched. The data also belong to a second study, concerning yellow fever vaccine responses in identical twins. As that report states: On the reported evidence, twins' vaccine T cell responses seemed partly convergent and partly personalized.

The specimen sequenced was memory (CD45RO+) T cells sorted from blood. The clonotype comes from a woman aged 18-35 years in good health. The V call is TRBV25-1, the J call TRBJ2-5, with 9 positions matching TRBD1. CDR3 coding DNA: TGTGCCAGCAGTGAGTTAACAGGGGGCCGGCAAGAGACCCAGTACTTC. Its protein product is CASSELTGGRQETQYF.